This record covers a single TCR beta chain. Trimming took 3 bases from V and 2 from J, leaving 14 bases between them. The CDR3 has 16 residues. Germline CDR1 is MNHEY and CDR2 is SMNVEV (reference sequence). Authors' analysis steps: Sequence data from immunoSEQ were junction-only and lacked quality scores; consequently, filtering differed. Measured with immunoSEQ multiplex PCR; TCRdb has only the in-frame clones, and not every one. The DNA gave D and trimming, while V, J and clone size come from that table. The data show over 2 million clones, over 85% seen once. The entry originates in a study of shared clonotypes between healthy human individuals.

V gene TRBV27 combines with J gene TRBJ2-1, with D hard to call. This clonotype was obtained from a man in his late teens or twenties in good health. The sample taken for sequencing was naive CD4+ T cells sorted from blood. Subset of the sample: CD45RA+ positively selected. CDR3 sequence: CASSLSREVPYNEQFF. Here the CDR3 DNA reads TGTGCCAGCAGTTTGTCTCGCGAGGTACCCTACAATGAGCAGTTCTTC.